What follows is one TCR beta chain and its context. Assay: immunoSEQ multiplex PCR; the TCRdb copy retains only in-frame clones and omits some. The sample yields some 300,000 clones, about 82% seen once. This record comes from a study of Ad26.COV2.S vaccination and SARS-CoV-2 variants. The germline V gene has CDR1 MDHEN and CDR2 SYDVKM. Trimming at V came to 3 bases and at J to 5 bases, leaving 7 bases not matched to a gene. CDR3 size: 14 residues. Treatment: 19 received Ad26.COV2.S at low or high dose, single or two shots; about five received placebo; per-sample allocation not given. It was on day 63 after the first vaccine or placebo injection that samples were taken.

J is TRBJ2-7 and V is TRBV28, with 7 bases lining up with TRBD1. The TCR comes from a person aged 18-60 years who received the Ad26.COV2.S COVID-19 vaccine or a placebo. The sample was peripheral blood, taken in a trial of Ad26.COV2.S vaccine versus placebo. Here the CDR3 DNA reads TGTGCCAGCAGTTTGGACAGGTCGGTCAACGAGCAGTACTTC. This gives the protein CASSLDRSVNEQYF.